The sequence of this T cell receptor (beta chain) was determined in a study of T cells in localized non-small cell lung cancer (dated by TCRdb to about 2020). Turning to the overall study: The study analyzed T cell repertoires of over 200 early-stage NSCLC patients, comparing tumors and uninvolved tumor-adjacent lungs. The cohort comprised roughly 240 treatment-naïve NSCLC patients with resected, localized lung tumors. The mean age of the NSCLC patients was under 70 years, with approximately 130 men and 85 to 110 women. Study-wide findings and limitations: Uninvolved tumor-adjacent lung showed the highest T cell clonality, higher than tumor, which suggests more focused antigenic responses in the uninvolved tumor-adjacent lung. Longer overall survival was associated with higher T cell density in blood, whereas shorter survival was associated with higher clonality in adjacent lung. Because multi-region sequencing of the tumors was not done, intratumor heterogeneity could not be ruled out. Because of the exploratory design, TCR variables were selected using unadjusted p-values without false-discovery rate correction. A median of around 50 of the top 100 tumor clones were detected in paired uninvolved adjacent lung, and 28 of these tumor clones were also found among the top 100 clones of the paired uninvolved adjacent lung.

At diagnosis, peripheral blood, uninvolved tumor-adjacent lung and tumor were collected and stored as a combination of fresh-frozen and FFPE material. From its cysteine to its phenylalanine, the CDR3 spans 16 amino acids. The sequence is cut down to CDR3 DNA, 48 bases in frame from base 1. CDR1 is given as LNHDA and CDR2 as SQIVND, both from the germline V gene (reference sequence). The germline ends are 23 bases apart after V is trimmed by 8 bases and J by 7 bases. In the case of this clone: Its antigen is not yet known. No per-base quality is available; no much larger clone lies one base away.

TCR beta CDR3 regions were sequenced from DNA using the immunoSEQ Assay. The authors processed their data as follows. T cell density was computed as TCR beta template counts normalized to usable DNA estimated by amplifying housekeeping genes. Richness was estimated with the preseqR package, extrapolating to 400,000 templates for PBMC samples and 120,000 templates for tissue samples. Clonality was calculated as one minus Pielou's evenness. Tissue-enriched TCRs were identified through differential abundance testing performed on productive amino-acid clonotypes, with a minimum total count of 5 and an alpha of 0.1. The Jaccard Index and the Morisita Overlap Index were used to measure repertoire overlap between compartments. GLIPH grouped TCR beta CDR3s together with public tetramer-defined viral CDR3s, and a viral motif had to include at least three viral sequences and show V-gene enrichment. TCRdb obtained this table from immuneACCESS and retained in-frame rearrangements with V and J assigned. These tables miss some clones; where compared with another copy, unresolved V genes account for less than half of the shortfall, and the remainder is unexplained. The V and J calls and clone size come from that table; D and trimming were worked out from the DNA. This sample holds 1,000 to 1,500 clones; 30% to 45% were observed only once. Of the sample, roughly an eighth is held by the ten largest clones.

Here the chain combines TRBV19 and TRBJ1-4; the D gene is possibly TRBD1, with 5 bases matching. The TCR was taken from a male donor at least 60 years old with stage II squamous cell lung carcinoma. This specimen consisted of lung tumor tissue, obtained before any cancer treatment. The CDR3 region reads CASADGAAGGSEKLFF. The bases read TGTGCCAGTGCGGACGGGGCGGCGGGGGGTTCTGAAAAACTGTTTTTT.